The clone carrying this TCR beta chain was observed a few times. What it binds is not known. Time point defined: newly diagnosed GD, antithyroid drugs for less than 3 months. The authors made the TCR library using RNA they extracted from PBMCs. Graves' disease was diagnosed by American Thyroid Association guidelines. This sample stems from a study of regulatory T cells in long-lasting Graves disease. Whole-study findings and limits: Newly diagnosed Graves' patients exceeded persistent ones in TCR diversity.

In germline, CDR1 is SGHNT, CDR2 YYREEE (reference sequence). This CDR3 comprises 16 residues. Trimming took off 4 bases at V and 0 bases at J, with 16 bases between the two ends. Construction of the TCR beta libraries employed iRepertoire HTBI primers in conjunction with Arm-PCR of CDR3 regions. TCRdb fed the multiplex PCR reads into MiXCR, producing one record per CDR3 protein. The sample lists about 420,000 distinct CDR3 sequences, 16% occurring once. This sample also appeared in a second study, on T cells in Graves' hyperthyroidism and ophthalmopathy.

The chain links TRBV5-4 to TRBJ2-5, with D possibly TRBD1 on 5 matching bases. The specimen was peripheral blood mononuclear cells (PBMCs), collected at new diagnosis, from a patient treated with antithyroid drugs. This receptor was identified in a woman aged 18-29 years with Graves disease. The CDR3 DNA sequence: TGTGCCAGCAGCCGCGCAGCGACAGTGTACCAAGAGACCCAGTACTTC. This encodes CASSRAATVYQETQYF.